Listed here are 28 T cell receptor beta chains from one sample, sequenced in a study of T cell responses to AZD1222 COVID-19 vaccine. Profiled with immunoSEQ multiplex PCR; TCRdb holds only in-frame clones, not every one. The data contain about 120,000 clones, about 90% of them seen just once; the ten biggest clones take up approximately 1.5%. The input for sequencing was peripheral blood, taken on day 0 of AZD1222 vaccination. All receptors come from an adult in good health.

V is TRBV25-1 and J is TRBJ1-3; D remains unclear. V lost 1 base, J lost 1 base, and 8 bases lay in between. The germline V gene has CDR1 MGHDK and CDR2 SYGVNS. This CDR3 has 15 residues. CDR3 nucleotide sequence: TGTGCCAGCAGTGAATTGAGAGGGTCTGGAAACACCATATATTTT. It specifies CASSELRGSGNTIYF. Using reference TRBV25-1 and TRBJ1-3 for the parts outside the CDR3, the full variable domain is EADIYQTPRYLVIGTGKKITLECSQTMGHDKMYWYQQDPGMELHLIHYSYGVNSTEKGDLSSESTVSRIRTEHFPLTLESARPSHTSQYLCASSELRGSGNTIYFGEGSWLTVV.

The chain combines TRBV7-6 with TRBJ2-7; 8 bases line up with TRBD1. V gave up 4 bases and J gave up 3 bases; unmatched junction bases: 5. The CDR3 is 14 residues long. CDR1 is SGHVS, CDR2 FNYEAQ, per germline. The CDR3 protein is CASSWKDRDYEQYF. The DNA for the CDR3 is TGTGCCAGCAGCTGGAAGGACAGGGACTACGAGCAGTACTTC.

DNA for the CDR3: TGTGCCAGCAGCTTTCACAGGGAAGCCACCTACGAGCAGTACTTC. Amino acids: CASSFHREATYEQYF. The chain carries TRBV7-2 and TRBJ2-7, with D tentatively TRBD1 (6 bases). The ends were cut back, 3 bases at V and 2 bases at J, with 14 bases in the middle. Germline CDR1 and CDR2: SGHTA and FQGNSA. This CDR3 contains 15 residues. Drawing the rest from reference TRBV7-2 and TRBJ2-7, the complete variable domain is GAGVSQSPSNKVTEKGKDVELRCDPISGHTALYWYRQSLGQGLEFLIYFQGNSAPDKSGLPSDRFSAERTGGSVSTLTIQRTQQEDSAVYLCASSFHREATYEQYFGPGTRLTVT.

The chain recombines TRBV3-1 (or the pseudogene TRBV3-2) with TRBJ1-2, with a weak D call TRBD1 (6 bases). V lost 4 bases and J 3 bases, leaving 12 bases between the germline ends. The CDR3 totals 14 residues. CDR1 LGHDT and CDR2 YNNKEL come from the germline V gene (reference sequence). CDR3 residues: CASSPDRSDYGYTF. CDR3 DNA: TGTGCCAGCAGCCCGGACAGATCGGACTATGGCTACACCTTC.

CDR3 in DNA: TGTGCCAGCAGCGTCGGGGAACAGGGGACCTCTGGAAACACCATATATTTT. Its protein is CASSVGEQGTSGNTIYF. This sequence joins TRBV9 and TRBJ1-3; the match to TRBD1 covers 7 bases. The CDR3 is 17 amino acids. CDR1 and CDR2 from the germline V gene are SGDLS and YYNGEE. V lost 2 bases to trimming and J lost 0 bases; unmatched junction nucleotides: 8.

This rearrangement joins TRBV19 to TRBJ1-1; 10 bases are a match to TRBD1. This CDR3 has 16 residues. V shed 7 bases, J shed 4 bases, and the junction held 12 bases outside the gene matches. Germline CDR1 reads LNHDA; CDR2 reads SQIVND (reference sequence). CDR3 in amino acids: CASIPRDRGGITEAFF. CDR3 sequence (DNA): TGTGCCAGTATACCCCGGGACAGGGGAGGGATCACTGAAGCTTTCTTT.

This clone was picked up one time. This sequence joins TRBV6-2 or TRBV6-3 and TRBJ2-7; D perhaps matches TRBD2 (5 bases). Per the germline V gene, CDR1 is MNHEY and CDR2 is SVGEGT. CDR3 length equals 15 residues. V was clipped by 0 bases and J by 7 bases, with 16 bases between them. The CDR3 spells CASSYSWELPREQYF. CDR3 sequence (DNA): TGTGCCAGCAGTTACTCATGGGAGCTCCCTAGGGAGCAGTACTTC.

This clone appeared once. V usage is TRBV21-1 and J usage is TRBJ2-7; the table gives TRBD1 as D, unverified against the DNA. TRBV21-1 is annotated as a pseudogene. This CDR3 has 17 amino acids. The CDR3 loop reads CASSKKRDSLNSYEQYF. DNA for the CDR3: TGTGCCAGCAGCAAAAAAAGGGACAGCTTGAACTCCTACGAGCAGTACTTC.

This clone was detected only a few times. V is TRBV7-9 and J is TRBJ2-3; D possibly uses TRBD1 or TRBD2 (5 bases each). From germline, CDR1 is SEHNR and CDR2 FQNEAQ (reference sequence). There are 14 residues in the CDR3. V lost 7 bases, J lost 6 bases, and 17 bases lay in between. Here the CDR3 reads CASTPGLGGDTQYF. The CDR3 region has the DNA TGTGCCAGCACCCCGGGGCTAGGCGGCGATACGCAGTATTTT.

This clone was counted once. This chain uses TRBV3-1 (or the pseudogene TRBV3-2) with TRBJ2-7, with 7 positions matching TRBD2. The V and J ends lost 0 bases and 3 bases, in that order; junction bases with no gene match: 5. The CDR3 runs to 15 residues. Germline CDR1 reads LGHDT; CDR2 reads YNNKEL (reference sequence). The CDR3 nucleotides read TGTGCCAGCAGCCAAGAAGGCGGGAGAAGCTACGAGCAGTACTTC. Translated: CASSQEGGRSYEQYF.

This clone has just one count. The rearrangement uses TRBV5-4 and TRBJ2-5, with TRBD2 as a possible D gene (5 bases). With 0 bases removed from V and 4 bases from J, the gap between germline ends came to 13 bases. This CDR3 comprises 15 residues. Germline V gene data show CDR1 as SGHNT and CDR2 as YYREEE (reference sequence). For the CDR3, the DNA is TGTGCCAGCAGCTTGGAGAGGGAAGGAGGAGAGACCCAGTACTTC. This sequence encodes CASSLEREGGETQYF.

The chain carries TRBV9 and TRBJ1-1; tentatively, D is TRBD1 (5 bases). Trimming shortened V by 4 bases and J by 3 bases, and 16 bases separated the two germline ends. The CDR3 loop spans 15 amino acids. Germline V gives CDR1 SGDLS, CDR2 YYNGEE. CDR3 nucleotides: TGTGCCAGCAGCCCCCGGGACGGTTACGACACTGAAGCTTTCTTT. This sequence encodes CASSPRDGYDTEAFF.

The rearrangement joins TRBV5-1 to TRBJ2-4; the D is unclear. V lost 0 bases and J lost 2, with 12 bases in between. Germline-derived CDR1 and CDR2 are SGHRS and YFSETQ. The CDR3 length is 16 residues. The CDR3 DNA sequence: TGCGCCAGCAGCTTGGGGGCTGGGGTTACCAAAAACATTCAGTACTTC. Its protein is CASSLGAGVTKNIQYF.

V usage is TRBV19 and J usage is TRBJ2-2; D gene uncertain. From germline, CDR1 is LNHDA and CDR2 SQIVND (reference sequence). V lost 1 base and J lost 1, with 4 bases in between. This CDR3 region has 14 residues. The CDR3 loop reads CASSIGGNTGELFF. The CDR3 DNA is TGTGCCAGTAGTATAGGAGGGAACACCGGGGAGCTGTTTTTT.

The J gene is TRBJ1-3, the V gene TRBV6-5; no definite D call. The V gene lost 2 bases and the J gene lost 1 base, with 6 bases spanning the gap. Germline-derived CDR1 and CDR2 are MNHEY and SVGAGI. This CDR3 has 14 residues. CDR3 bases: TGTGCCAGCAGTTACGAAGGGTCTGGAAACACCATATATTTT. Protein: CASSYEGSGNTIYF.

This sequence joins TRBV10-1 and TRBJ1-1; D unclear. CDR3 size: 13 residues. The ends were cut back, 0 bases at V and 8 bases at J, with 10 bases in the middle. CDR1 WNHNN and CDR2 SYGVQD come from the germline V gene (reference sequence). CDR3 DNA: TGCGCCAGCAGTGAGTCGACTGCTTTGGAAGCTTTCTTT. Translating it yields CASSESTALEAFF.

The chain employs TRBV27 and TRBJ2-7, with 8 bases matching TRBD2. This CDR3 comprises 14 residues. After removal of 2 bases from V and 7 bases from J, the junction contained 7 bases not matched to a gene. Germline V CDR1 and CDR2: MNHEY, SMNVEV (reference sequence). In nucleotides, the CDR3 is TGTGCCAGCAGTTTAGCGGGAGGCCACGGGGAGCAGTACTTC. This translates into CASSLAGGHGEQYF.

V is TRBV6-5 and J is TRBJ2-7, with TRBD2 identical over 9 bases. CDR1 and CDR2 from the germline V gene are MNHEY and SVGAGI. The CDR3 is made up of 16 amino acids. The trim removed 2 bases at V and 2 bases at J, leaving 7 bases unmatched. The CDR3 DNA reads TGTGCCAGCAGTTACACCTCCGGGACTAGCACCTACGAGCAGTACTTC. Translated, it gives CASSYTSGTSTYEQYF.

This clone was observed a few times. The chain carries TRBV28 and TRBJ2-7; possibly TRBD1 or TRBD2 for D (5 bases each). The CDR3 is 15 residues long. Germline V gives CDR1 MDHEN, CDR2 SYDVKM. Trimming took 6 bases from V and 3 from J, leaving 18 bases between them. Here the CDR3 DNA reads TGTGCCAGCAGCGGACTCGGGGCTCCCAGCTACGAGCAGTACTTC. This translates into CASSGLGAPSYEQYF. Using reference TRBV28 and TRBJ2-7 for the parts outside the CDR3, the full variable domain is DVKVTQSSRYLVKRTGEKVFLECVQDMDHENMFWYRQDPGLGLRLIYFSYDVKMKEKGDIPEGYSVSREKKERFSLILESASTNQTSMYLCASSGLGAPSYEQYFGPGTRLTVT.

This chain links TRBV10-3 with TRBJ1-1; 7 bases map to TRBD1. Germline V lookup: CDR1 ENHRY, CDR2 SYGVKD. J gave up 3 bases and V 11 bases, and 6 bases lay outside the gene matches. The CDR3 loop spans 12 amino acids. The CDR3 bases are TGTGCCGGCAGACAGGGAGACACTGAAGCTTTCTTT. Its protein is CAGRQGDTEAFF.

The rearrangement uses TRBV5-6 and TRBJ1-1; unclear D gene. V was cut by 2 bases and J by 4 bases, with 6 bases left in between. This CDR3 comprises 12 residues. The germline V gene has CDR1 SGHDT and CDR2 YYEEEE. The CDR3 is CASSFLGTEAFF. The CDR3 region has the DNA TGTGCCAGCAGCTTCCTCGGCACTGAAGCTTTCTTT.

The chain combines TRBV4-1 with TRBJ2-5; 10 nucleotides match TRBD2. This CDR3 spans 15 amino acids. The trim removed 2 bases at V and 2 bases at J, leaving 2 bases unmatched. In germline, CDR1 is MGHRA, CDR2 YSYEKL. CDR3 in DNA: TGCGCCAGCAGCCAATTGGGACTAGCGCAAGAGACCCAGTACTTC. Translated: CASSQLGLAQETQYF.

This chain uses TRBV25-1 with TRBJ1-2; 8 positions match TRBD1. The junction had 9 bases not matched to a gene; V was cut back by 4 bases and J by 5 bases. The CDR3 has 15 amino acids. Germline loops: CDR1 MGHDK, CDR2 SYGVNS. The CDR3 nucleotides read TGTGCCAGCAGTGGGACAGGGTCGTTAGGATATGGCTACACCTTC. It translates to CASSGTGSLGYGYTF.

The J gene is TRBJ2-7, the V gene TRBV19, with D unclear. This CDR3 contains 15 residues. Trimming cost V 2 bases and J 0 bases, with 11 bases left between them. The germline V gene has CDR1 LNHDA and CDR2 SQIVND (reference sequence). As DNA, the CDR3 is TGTGCCAGTAGTATATCGGCAGGTTACTCCTACGAGCAGTACTTC. It encodes CASSISAGYSYEQYF. The full variable domain, completed using reference TRBV19 and TRBJ2-7, is DGGITQSPKYLFRKEGQNVTLSCEQNLNHDAMYWYRQDPGQGLRLIYYSQIVNDFQKGDIAEGYSVSREKKESFPLTVTSAQKNPTAFYLCASSISAGYSYEQYFGPGTRLTVT.

The genes are TRBV21-1 and TRBJ1-1; TRBD1 was called by the table and not checked on the DNA. TRBV21-1 is an annotated pseudogene. The CDR3 contains 15 residues. CDR3 DNA sequence: TGTGCCAGCAGCAGGATACAGGGGGCGGGCACTGAAGCTTTCTTT. The encoded protein is CASSRIQGAGTEAFF.

This rearrangement joins TRBV24-1 to TRBJ1-1; TRBD1 might be the D (5 bases). The germline V and J ends were trimmed by 5 bases and 1 base, with 13 bases remaining between them. Per germline, CDR1 KGHDR and CDR2 SFDVKD. This CDR3 region has 15 residues. CDR3: CATSVLGGENTEAFF. The CDR3 DNA reads TGTGCCACCAGTGTACTGGGGGGGGAGAACACTGAAGCTTTCTTT.

This chain uses TRBV9 with TRBJ2-2; 8 bases fit TRBD2. The germline V gene has CDR1 SGDLS and CDR2 YYNGEE. CDR3 length: 14 residues. The V gene end was trimmed by 4 bases and the J gene end by 4 bases; junction bases not matched to a gene: 3. CDR3 protein: CASSKAGVTGELFF. DNA for the CDR3: TGTGCCAGCAGCAAAGCGGGGGTCACCGGGGAGCTGTTTTTT.

This rearrangement joins TRBV21-1 to TRBJ2-4; the table's D gene call, TRBD1, was not cross checked with the DNA. TRBV21-1 is a pseudogene locus. The CDR3 loop spans 12 amino acids. This CDR3 is CASWGRGLIQYF. The CDR3 DNA reads as TGTGCCAGCTGGGGCAGGGGGCTTATTCAGTACTTC.